A single sample gave rise to the 3 T cell receptor beta chains below, sequenced in a study of tumor-infiltrating lymphocytes in primary liver carcinoma. A constant-region primer primed TCR beta cDNA synthesis from about 490 ng of total RNA. Libraries of TCR beta came from three nested multiplex PCR rounds with slightly modified ARM-PCR. Researchers ran the first two PCR rounds for roughly 10 cycles each with TRBV1-TRBV30 forward primers and a C-beta reverse primer. TCRdb redid the calling of the multiplex PCR reads with MiXCR, one entry per CDR3 protein. The sample carries 310,000 or so distinct CDR3 sequences, 58% recorded once. Germline DNA was also extracted, and blood RNA derived from unsorted whole blood. Sequenced: peripheral blood. These receptors all stem from a woman between 25 and 40 years old with primary liver carcinoma and hepatitis B virus infection.

Turning to this clonotype: One end of the junction does not line up with germline, which may come from a read error. The chain has TRBV12-3 or TRBV12-4 and TRBJ2-7; no firm D call. CDR3 length: 13 amino acids. In DNA, the CDR3 is TGTGTCAGCAGTTTAGGCGGACCCTACGTGCAGTACTTC. Translating gives CVSSLGGPYVQYF.

Concerning this clonotype itself: Just one base apart from a much larger clone, this may be a read error. The rearrangement uses TRBV29-1 and TRBJ2-1; D not certain. The CDR3 totals 11 residues. Germline CDR1 SQVTM, CDR2 ANQGSEA. The CDR3 loop is CSVGSYDEQFF. The DNA of the CDR3 is TGCTCGGTCGGGTCCTACGATGAGCAGTTCTTC.

This clonotype was observed a few times. The V call is TRBV5-1, the J call TRBJ2-1; weak D call: TRBD2 (5 bases). With 3 bases removed from V and 2 bases from J, the gap between germline ends came to 12 bases. CDR1 and CDR2 (germline): SGHRS, YFSETQ. The CDR3 spans 15 residues. The CDR3 protein is CASSYSAGPYNEQFF. In nucleotides, the CDR3 is TGCGCCAGCAGCTATAGCGCCGGACCCTACAATGAGCAGTTCTTC.